A selection of T cell receptor beta chains follows, all from one sample in a study of cytomegalovirus exposure and HLA in healthy donors. Generated by immunoSEQ multiplex PCR, the TCRdb table keeps only in-frame clones and is missing some. The sample includes roughly 84,000 clones, around 90% of them seen just once. The material sequenced was PBMCs. These receptors came from a man aged 25 to 45 in good health and CMV-seronegative. Both conserved end residues are part of each CDR3. The order of the fields is J gene, clone size, D gene, V gene, CDR3 protein. The D gene is left open where the match is weak. Some rows mark clone size as missing; the rest say once, few, many or name a class of expanded clone.

>TRBJ2-2|.|.|TRBV13
CASRETVKGVNTGELFF
>TRBJ2-7|few|TRBD2|TRBV29-1
CSARLAGGKYEQYF
>TRBJ2-2|.|TRBD2|TRBV28
CASSPWREENTGELFF
>TRBJ2-7|.|TRBD1|TRBV28
CASSSPGQGGEQYF
>TRBJ1-1|few|.|TRBV30
CAWSTGIFGEAFF
>TRBJ1-1|.|TRBD1|TRBV14
CASQGQTNTEAFF
>TRBJ1-4|.|.|TRBV7-6
CASSSGRGKLFF
>TRBJ1-5|.|TRBD1|TRBV5-6
CASSFTGTANNQPQHF
>TRBJ2-2|.|TRBD2|TRBV5-1
CASSFTSGRHTGELFF
>TRBJ1-3|.|.|TRBV10-3
CAISEKKQSPLPPGNTIYF
>TRBJ1-1|.|TRBD1|TRBV19
CASSGDRETEAFF
>TRBJ2-1|.|TRBD1|TRBV6-1
CASSEAWTGRGEQFF
>TRBJ1-1|few|.|TRBV6-1
CASSVTENTEAFF
>TRBJ2-7|.|TRBD1|TRBV7-4
CASSPGTARGYEQYF
>TRBJ2-7|.|TRBD2|TRBV10-3
CAISESLAGVPEQYF
>TRBJ2-5|.|.|TRBV28
CASSPLYLQETQYF
>TRBJ2-3|once|.|TRBV7-6
CASSLGTVDTQYF
>TRBJ2-3|.|TRBD2|TRBV27
CASSLSWFRASGTRTDTQYF
>TRBJ2-2|.|TRBD2|TRBV15
CATSRASGGGGELFF
>TRBJ2-3|.|.|TRBV14
CASSPSTGWGKDTQYF
>TRBJ2-1|.|.|TRBV7-8
CASHSLGQVDNEQFF
>TRBJ1-4|.|TRBD1|TRBV7-9
CASSLVQGAGEKLFF
>TRBJ1-1|.|TRBD1|TRBV5-1
CASSLAQGGTEAFF
>TRBJ2-3|.|TRBD2|TRBV7-9
CASRRAGGGVTDTQYF
>TRBJ1-6|.|TRBD1|TRBV7-2
CASSRDRVVPLHF
>TRBJ1-1|.|.|TRBV19
CASSIERERTEAFF
>TRBJ1-5|.|.|TRBV10-2
CASSEYTGTAQPQHF